Sequencing of this TCR beta chain was carried out in a study of naive and memory T cell subsets. In its sample, this clonotype was seen a few times. TCR cDNA received a 3' ligated oligonucleotide that carried a UMI. V lost 3 bases, J lost 1 base, and 12 bases stayed unmatched. This CDR3 region has 18 residues. From germline, CDR1 is MDHEN and CDR2 SYDVKM. Ligated cDNA underwent four rounds of PCR with nested alpha and beta constant region primers and SP2. One entry per CDR3 protein, called by TCRdb with MiXCR from the 5' RACE reads. This sample has about 57,000 distinct CDR3 sequences, with approximately 8% found just once.

The origin of this receptor is a female donor in good health. The V call is TRBV28, the J call TRBJ1-5; 7 bases agree with TRBD1. CDR3 sequence: CASSLPPQGVNSNQPQHF. The CDR3, as DNA: TGTGCCAGCAGTTTGCCCCCCCAGGGGGTGAACAGCAATCAGCCCCAGCATTTT.